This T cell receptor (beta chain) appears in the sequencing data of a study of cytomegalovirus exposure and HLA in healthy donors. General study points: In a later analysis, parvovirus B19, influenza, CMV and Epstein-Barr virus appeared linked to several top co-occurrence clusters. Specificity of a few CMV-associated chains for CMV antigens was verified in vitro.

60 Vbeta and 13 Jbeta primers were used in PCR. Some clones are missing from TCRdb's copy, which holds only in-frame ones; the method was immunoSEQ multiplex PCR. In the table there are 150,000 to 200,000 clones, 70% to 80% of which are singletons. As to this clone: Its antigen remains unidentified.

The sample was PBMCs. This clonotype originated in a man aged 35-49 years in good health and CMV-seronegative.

Written as DNA, the CDR3 is TGTGCCACAGCAGAGGCGGGGAGGCTGTTTTTT. It specifies CATAEAGRLFF. The chain combines TRBV27 with TRBJ1-4; the D is unclear. The germline V gene encodes CDR1 MNHEY and CDR2 SMNVEV (reference sequence). There are 11 residues in the CDR3. The V end was cut by 10 bases, the J end by 14 bases, with 17 bases between.